This entry features one TCR beta chain sequence. The antigen is not known. V trimming: 5 bases; J trimming: 4 bases; junction bases outside the gene matches: 7. Germline values: CDR1 MNHNY, CDR2 SVGAGI (reference sequence). This CDR3 is 15 amino acids long. Focal radiation was given together with CTLA-4 blockade (ipilimumab) to patients with chemo-refractory metastatic non-small-cell lung cancer. This sample is part of a study of radiotherapy plus CTLA-4 blockade in lung cancer. Overall study context: Across the patients, objective responses occurred in about 19%, and disease control in approximately 30%. Study conclusions and caveats: Among reported predictors of response, early blood T cell clone dynamics with interferon-beta performed best. TCR clones originating in tumors grew in number in blood after radiotherapy plus ipilimumab.

Using immunoSEQ multiplex PCR, the repertoire was profiled, and TCRdb retains in-frame clones only, with some absent. In the table there are approximately 50,000 clones, approximately 73% of which are singletons. The chain is built from TRBV6-6 and TRBJ1-4; 7 nucleotides agree with TRBD1. This specimen was peripheral blood, taken from a patient treated with radiotherapy plus ipilimumab. The sequence was collected from a human donor with non-small cell lung cancer who had a complete response to radiotherapy plus ipilimumab. CDR3 region: CASSPRTGSNEKLFF. DNA of the CDR3: TGTGCCAGCAGTCCCCGGACAGGAAGTAATGAAAAACTGTTTTTT.